The rows below give T cell receptor beta chains drawn from one sample of a study of blood T cell repertoires in COVID-19. Method: immunoSEQ multiplex PCR; TCRdb's copy keeps in-frame clones and lacks some. This sample carries 110,000 or so clones, around 81% of them seen once, and the ten largest clones take 30% to 45%. The specimen sequenced was peripheral blood. The receptors were sampled from a man aged 80 or over with acute or convalescent COVID-19. CDR3s include the opening cysteine and the closing phenylalanine or tryptophan. A D gene is named only where the DNA matches it firmly. Clone sizes are given selectively: once, few, many, or a class where the clone is expanded.

j_call v_call clone_size d_call cdr3_aa cdr3_nt
TRBJ1-3 TRBV4-1 NA NA CASSQVAGAGDSGNTIYF TGCGCCAGCAGCCAAGTAGCGGGTGCAGGGGACTCTGGAAACACCATATATTTT
TRBJ2-5 TRBV5-1 NA NA CASSPGLSQETQYF TGCGCCAGCAGCCCGGGGTTGAGCCAAGAGACCCAGTACTTC
TRBJ1-1 TRBV27 once NA CASSLSLARTEAFF TGTGCCAGCAGTTTATCACTCGCGAGGACTGAAGCTTTCTTT
TRBJ2-4 TRBV12-3/TRBV12-4 NA TRBD1 CASSRQGDIQYF TGTGCCAGCAGCCGACAGGGGGACATTCAGTACTTC
TRBJ1-2 TRBV28 NA TRBD1 CASSLRDRVSGYTF TGTGCCAGCAGTTTAAGGGACAGGGTTTCTGGCTACACCTTC
TRBJ1-5 TRBV2 NA NA CASSERGNQPQHF TGTGCCAGCAGTGAACGGGGGAATCAGCCCCAGCATTTT
TRBJ1-5 TRBV2 NA TRBD1 CASTWGQGRNQPQHF TGTGCCAGCACCTGGGGACAGGGGAGGAATCAGCCCCAGCATTTT
TRBJ1-5 TRBV9 once NA CASRPAVGIVSNQPQHF TGTGCCAGCAGACCCGCGGTCGGAATTGTTAGCAATCAGCCCCAGCATTTT
TRBJ2-3 TRBV11-2 NA NA CASSLGTGGSTDTQYF TGTGCCAGCAGCTTAGGTACTGGCGGAAGCACAGATACGCAGTATTTT
TRBJ2-1 TRBV2 NA NA CASSEVYEQFF TGTGCCAGCAGTGAAGTCTATGAGCAGTTCTTC
TRBJ2-3 TRBV29-1 NA TRBD2 CSVYTFGLRGTSGNADTQYF TGCAGCGTCTATACCTTCGGGTTACGAGGGACTAGCGGGAACGCAGATACGCAGTATTTT
TRBJ2-1 TRBV28 few NA CASSARGPYNEQFF TGTGCCAGCAGCGCTAGGGGCCCCTACAATGAGCAGTTCTTC
TRBJ2-7 TRBV7-2 NA TRBD1 CASSLTGTGEYEQYF TGTGCCAGCAGCTTGACCGGGACAGGGGAGTACGAGCAGTACTTC
TRBJ2-7 TRBV5-1 NA TRBD2 CASSPGTTSREQYF TGCGCCAGCAGCCCGGGGACTACCTCGAGGGAGCAGTACTTC
TRBJ2-3 TRBV2 NA NA CASSGEPTDTQYF TGTGCCAGCAGCGGGGAACCCACAGATACGCAGTATTTT
TRBJ1-5 TRBV10-3 NA NA CAISESGTTQPQHF TGTGCCATCAGTGAGTCGGGGACAACCCAGCCCCAGCATTTT
TRBJ2-1 TRBV24-1 NA NA CATSDLGAANYNEQFF TGTGCCACCAGTGATTTGGGGGCGGCTAACTACAATGAGCAGTTCTTC
TRBJ2-5 TRBV29-1 NA NA CSVVTQPLARGETQYF TGCAGCGTTGTCACCCAACCTCTAGCGCGAGGAGAGACCCAGTACTTC
TRBJ2-1 TRBV29-1 NA TRBD2 CSAEGLAAYNEQFF TGCAGCGCGGAAGGACTAGCGGCCTACAATGAGCAGTTCTTC
TRBJ1-2 TRBV28 NA NA CASSDSGDYGYTF TGTGCCAGCAGTGACTCAGGGGACTATGGCTACACCTTC
TRBJ1-2 TRBV28 NA TRBD1 CAIESRDRNYGYTF TGTGCCATCGAATCCCGGGACAGGAACTATGGCTACACCTTC
TRBJ2-7 TRBV4-1 NA TRBD2 CASSQEGLAGMNHEQYF TGCGCCAGCAGCCAAGAGGGACTAGCGGGAATGAACCACGAGCAGTACTTC
TRBJ1-1 TRBV11-1 NA TRBD1 CASSFAPGQGDTEAFF TGTGCCAGCAGCTTCGCCCCGGGACAGGGTGACACTGAAGCTTTCTTT
TRBJ2-4 TRBV19 NA NA CASRNPNNSPGKTNKNIQYF TGTGCCAGTAGAAACCCAAACAATAGTCCAGGGAAGACGAACAAAAACATTCAGTACTTC
TRBJ1-2 TRBV28 NA TRBD1 CASSSGGTGGYTF TGTGCCAGCAGTTCAGGGGGAACGGGGGGCTACACCTTC
TRBJ1-4 TRBV28 NA NA CASSLWGSGSEKLFF TGTGCCAGCAGTTTATGGGGTTCTGGGAGTGAAAAACTGTTTTTT
TRBJ2-2 TRBV18 NA NA CASPGTYTGIDTGELFF TGTGCCAGTCCGGGGACATACACGGGGATAGACACCGGGGAGCTGTTTTTT
TRBJ1-5 TRBV6-6 NA NA CASSPTRGNQPQHF TGTGCCAGCAGCCCGACTAGGGGTAATCAGCCCCAGCATTTT
TRBJ1-2 TRBV27 NA NA CASSLQGLTNYGYTF TGTGCCAGCAGTTTACAGGGGCTAACTAACTATGGCTACACCTTC
TRBJ2-1 TRBV6-6 NA TRBD2 CASSYRGGGNEQFF TGTGCCAGCAGTTACAGGGGCGGGGGCAATGAGCAGTTCTTC
TRBJ1-2 TRBV6-1 NA NA CASSERQGLGYTF TGTGCCAGCAGTGAACGGCAGGGCCTTGGCTACACCTTC
TRBJ1-1 TRBV7-2 NA NA CASTEGGVGTEAFF TGTGCCAGCACCGAGGGGGGGGTCGGCACTGAAGCTTTCTTT
TRBJ2-3 TRBV28 NA TRBD1 CASLDRGIPTDTQYF TGTGCCAGCCTGGACAGGGGGATTCCCACAGATACGCAGTATTTT
TRBJ1-4 TRBV28 NA TRBD1 CASSSQGAFNEKLFF TGTGCCAGCAGTTCGCAGGGGGCGTTTAATGAAAAACTGTTTTTT
TRBJ1-2 TRBV28 NA NA CASSSTWTPSNYGYTF TGTGCCAGCAGTTCGACCTGGACACCTTCCAACTATGGCTACACCTTC
TRBJ2-2 TRBV7-8 NA TRBD2 CASSLARLAGDAGELFF TGTGCCAGCAGCTTAGCGCGGCTAGCGGGAGACGCCGGGGAGCTGTTTTTT
TRBJ2-7 TRBV4-3 NA NA CASSQGGQGYEQYF TGCGCCAGCAGCCAAGGGGGTCAGGGCTACGAGCAGTACTTC
TRBJ2-1 TRBV12-3/TRBV12-4 few NA CASTLSTRQFF TGTGCCAGCACCCTCTCTACTAGGCAGTTCTTC
TRBJ1-1 TRBV6-5 NA NA CASSYSRGVPEAFF TGTGCCAGCAGTTACTCTCGCGGTGTTCCTGAAGCTTTCTTT
TRBJ2-7 TRBV19 NA TRBD1 CASSRGGGYEQYF TGTGCCAGTAGTAGAGGGGGCGGCTACGAGCAGTACTTC
TRBJ2-2 TRBV9 few NA CASSVATGELFF TGTGCCAGCAGCGTAGCTACCGGGGAGCTGTTTTTT
TRBJ1-5 TRBV4-3 NA NA CASSQDLDQPQHF TGCGCCAGCAGCCAAGACCTAGATCAGCCCCAGCATTTT
TRBJ2-3 TRBV5-1 NA NA CASSPQPNMGSTDTQYF TGCGCCAGCAGCCCGCAACCCAACATGGGCAGCACAGATACGCAGTATTTT